The rows below give T cell receptor beta chains drawn from one sample of a study of early T cells in non-severe SARS-CoV-2 infection. TCRdb reprocessed the 5' RACE reads via MiXCR and lists one record per CDR3 protein. Seen here are tens of thousands of distinct CDR3 sequences, 9% to 15% observed once, and the top ten hold more than 15%. The sequenced sample consisted of whole blood. All receptors derive from an adult who was a healthcare worker with PCR-confirmed SARS-CoV-2 infection or an uninfected control (not recorded which). CDR3s include the opening cysteine and the closing phenylalanine or tryptophan. D genes are given only for firm matches. Size is omitted from some rows. Given values are once, few, many or a class for expanded clones.

v_call,clone_size,d_call,j_call,cdr3_nt,cdr3_aa
TRBV5-4,NA,NA,TRBJ1-3,TGTGCCAGCAGCTTGGAGGGGAACACCATATATTTT,CASSLEGNTIYF
TRBV3-1,many,TRBD2,TRBJ2-1,TGTGCCAGCAGCCAATCTAAGACTAGCGGGATGTCCTACAATGAGCAGTTCTTC,CASSQSKTSGMSYNEQFF
TRBV4-3,many,TRBD2,TRBJ2-1,TGCGCCAGCAGCCAAGAAGGGCTAGCGGGAGGGAATAGGAATGAGCAGTTCTTC,CASSQEGLAGGNRNEQFF
TRBV3-1,many,TRBD1,TRBJ1-1,TGTGCCAGCAGCCAAGGCCCCCCGGGACAGGTTTACATAGAAGCTTTCTTT,CASSQGPPGQVYIEAFF
TRBV20-1,few,NA,TRBJ1-6,TGCAGTGCGGGAGGCCAACTGGATCATTCACCCCTCCACTTT,CSAGGQLDHSPLHF
TRBV6-2/TRBV6-3,few,NA,TRBJ1-1,TGTGCCAGCAGCTGGGGACAGAACACTGAAGCTTTCTTT,CASSWGQNTEAFF
TRBV29-1,NA,TRBD1,TRBJ2-4,TGCAGGTTAGACAGGGTTTGGGCCAAAAACATTCAGTACTTC,CRLDRVWAKNIQYF
TRBV2,many,NA,TRBJ2-5,TGTGCCAGCAGCCTGAGGTCCGAGACCCAGTACTTC,CASSLRSETQYF
TRBV28,many,TRBD2,TRBJ2-3,TGTGCCAGCAGTCTCGTAGCGGGAGGATCGCCGGCACAGGGCACAGATACGCAGTATTTT,CASSLVAGGSPAQGTDTQYF
TRBV4-3,few,TRBD2,TRBJ2-1,TGCGCCAGCAGCCAAGTACTAGCGGGTGAGCAGTTCTTC,CASSQVLAGEQFF
TRBV9,NA,TRBD2,TRBJ2-3,TGTGCCAGCAGTGCGGGGGACTATACAGATACGCAGTATTTT,CASSAGDYTDTQYF
TRBV20-1,NA,TRBD1,TRBJ2-7,TGCAGTGCTAAAGGACAGGTCGACGAGCAGTACTTC,CSAKGQVDEQYF
TRBV20-1,many,NA,TRBJ2-1,TGCAGTGCTAGACCGAGAGGGGGGGGAACCTACAATGAGCAGTTCTTC,CSARPRGGGTYNEQFF